This T cell receptor beta chain was sequenced in a study of PD-L1 blockade in urothelial cancer. Study background: Men with urothelial cancer arising in the bladder made up about nine tenths of the roughly 29 patients.

This clone appeared a single time. Patients in the study were battling locally advanced or metastatic urothelial carcinoma. With 5 bases removed from V and 2 bases from J, the gap between germline ends came to 9 bases. This CDR3 is 13 amino acids long. TCRdb's table, derived via immunoSEQ multiplex PCR, lists solely in-frame clones and lacks some. The repertoire holds tens of thousands of clones, roughly nine tenths seen once, with 6% to 9% in the top ten. This chain connects TRBV23-1 to TRBJ1-2, with D hard to call. TRBV23-1 is an open reading frame, and its role is uncertain. The sequenced sample was PBMCs, obtained around atezolizumab (anti-PD-L1) treatment. This TCR was recovered from a man in his fifties or sixties with urothelial cancer. CDR3 region: CASSRHGNYGYTF. The DNA of the CDR3 is TGCGCCAGCAGTAGACACGGCAACTATGGCTACACCTTC.